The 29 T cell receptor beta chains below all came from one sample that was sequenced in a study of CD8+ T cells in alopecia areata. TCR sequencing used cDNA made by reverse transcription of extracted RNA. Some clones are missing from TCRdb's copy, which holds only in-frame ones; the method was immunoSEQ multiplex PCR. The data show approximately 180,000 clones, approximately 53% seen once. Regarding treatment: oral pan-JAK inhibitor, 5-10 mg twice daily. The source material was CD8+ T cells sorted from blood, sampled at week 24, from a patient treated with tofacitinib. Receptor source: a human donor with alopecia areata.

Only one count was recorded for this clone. The CDR3 loop is CAWSVTTMDYNSPLHF. Written as DNA, the CDR3 is TGTGCCTGGAGTGTGACCACTATGGACTATAATTCACCCCTCCACTTT. This sequence joins TRBV30 and TRBJ1-6; D ambiguous. The CDR3 is 16 residues long. CDR1 and CDR2 (germline): GTSNPN, SVGIG (reference sequence). Trimming cost V 0 bases and J 3 bases, with 12 bases left between them.

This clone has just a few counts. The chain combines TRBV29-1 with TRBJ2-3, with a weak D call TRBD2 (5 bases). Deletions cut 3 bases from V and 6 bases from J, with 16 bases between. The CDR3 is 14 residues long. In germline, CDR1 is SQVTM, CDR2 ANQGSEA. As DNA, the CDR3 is TGCAGCGTTGACCTCCGGGGAACCAGGGATACGCAGTATTTT. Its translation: CSVDLRGTRDTQYF.

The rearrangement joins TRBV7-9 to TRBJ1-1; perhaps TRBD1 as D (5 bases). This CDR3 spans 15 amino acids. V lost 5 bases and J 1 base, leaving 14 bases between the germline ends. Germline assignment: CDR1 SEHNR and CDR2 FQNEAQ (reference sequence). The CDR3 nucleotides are TGTGCCAGCAGCCCTGAACCCGACAGGAACACTGAAGCTTTCTTT. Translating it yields CASSPEPDRNTEAFF. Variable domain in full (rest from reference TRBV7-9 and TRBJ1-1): DTGVSQNPRHKITKRGQNVTFRCDPISEHNRLYWYRQTLGQGPEFLTYFQNEAQLEKSRLLSDRFSAERPKGSFSTLEIQRTEQGDSAMYLCASSPEPDRNTEAFFGQGTRLTVV.

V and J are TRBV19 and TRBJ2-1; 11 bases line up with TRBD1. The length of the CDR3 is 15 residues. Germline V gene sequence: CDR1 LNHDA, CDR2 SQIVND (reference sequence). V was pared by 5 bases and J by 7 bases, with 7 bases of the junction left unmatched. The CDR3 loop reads CASSVGQGAWNEQFF. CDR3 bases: TGTGCCAGTAGTGTCGGACAGGGGGCCTGGAATGAGCAGTTCTTC.

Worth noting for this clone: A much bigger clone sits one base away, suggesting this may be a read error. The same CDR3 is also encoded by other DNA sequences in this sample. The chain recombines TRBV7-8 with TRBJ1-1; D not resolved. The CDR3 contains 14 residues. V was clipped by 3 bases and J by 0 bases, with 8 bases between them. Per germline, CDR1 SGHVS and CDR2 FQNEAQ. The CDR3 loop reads CASSFGQMNTEAFF. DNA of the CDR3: TGTGCCAGCAGCTTCGGGCAGATGAACACTGAAGCTTTCTTT.

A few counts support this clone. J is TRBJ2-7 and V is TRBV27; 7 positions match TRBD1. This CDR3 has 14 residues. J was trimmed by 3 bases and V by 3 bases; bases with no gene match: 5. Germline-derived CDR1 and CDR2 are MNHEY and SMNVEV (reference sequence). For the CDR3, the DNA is TGTGCCAGCAGTTTCCGGGACAGCATCTACGAGCAGTACTTC. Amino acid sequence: CASSFRDSIYEQYF.

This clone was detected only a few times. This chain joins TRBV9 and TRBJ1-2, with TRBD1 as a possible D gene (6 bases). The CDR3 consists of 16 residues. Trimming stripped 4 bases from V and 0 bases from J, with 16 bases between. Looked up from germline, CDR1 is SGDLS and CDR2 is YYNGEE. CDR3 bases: TGTGCCAGCAGCCTCCTGAACCGGGACACTAACTATGGCTACACCTTC. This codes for CASSLLNRDTNYGYTF.

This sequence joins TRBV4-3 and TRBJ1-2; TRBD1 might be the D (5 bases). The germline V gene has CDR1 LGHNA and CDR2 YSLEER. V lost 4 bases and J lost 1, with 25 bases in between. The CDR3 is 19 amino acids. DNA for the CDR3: TGCGCCAGCAGCCCCGGTGCAGGGAATGAGTGGGCCCATAACTATGGCTACACCTTC. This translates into CASSPGAGNEWAHNYGYTF.

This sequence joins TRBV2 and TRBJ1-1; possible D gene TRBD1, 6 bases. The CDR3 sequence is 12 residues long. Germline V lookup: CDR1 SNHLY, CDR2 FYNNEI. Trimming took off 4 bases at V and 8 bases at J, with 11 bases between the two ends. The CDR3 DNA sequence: TGTGCCAGCAGTGGGAGGGGGAAAGAAGCTTTCTTT. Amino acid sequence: CASSGRGKEAFF. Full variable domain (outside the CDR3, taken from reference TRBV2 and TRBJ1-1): EPEVTQTPSHQVTQMGQEVILRCVPISNHLYFYWYRQILGQKVEFLVSFYNNEISEKSEIFDDQFSVERPDGSNFTLKIRSTKLEDSAMYFCASSGRGKEAFFGQGTRLTVV.

The CDR3 loop reads CASPGQLNTEAFF. CDR3 DNA sequence: TGTGCCAGTCCGGGACAGCTGAACACTGAAGCTTTCTTT. The chain is built from TRBV2 and TRBJ1-1; 7 bases line up with TRBD1. Germline V CDR1 and CDR2: SNHLY, FYNNEI. This CDR3 contains 13 residues. The J segment lost 0 bases and the V segment lost 9 bases, leaving 4 bases of the junction unmatched.

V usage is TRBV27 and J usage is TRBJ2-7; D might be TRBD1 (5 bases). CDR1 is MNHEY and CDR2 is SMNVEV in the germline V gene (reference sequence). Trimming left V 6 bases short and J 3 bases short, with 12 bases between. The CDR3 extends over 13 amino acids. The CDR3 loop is CASRLTVGYEQYF. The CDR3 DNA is TGTGCCAGCAGACTGACAGTGGGCTACGAGCAGTACTTC.

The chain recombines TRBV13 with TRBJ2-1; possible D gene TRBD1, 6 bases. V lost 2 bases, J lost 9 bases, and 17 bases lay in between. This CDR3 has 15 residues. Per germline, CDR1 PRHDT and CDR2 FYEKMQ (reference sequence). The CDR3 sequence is CASSLWGQSRGEQFF. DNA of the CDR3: TGTGCCAGCAGCTTATGGGGGCAAAGCAGGGGTGAGCAGTTCTTC.

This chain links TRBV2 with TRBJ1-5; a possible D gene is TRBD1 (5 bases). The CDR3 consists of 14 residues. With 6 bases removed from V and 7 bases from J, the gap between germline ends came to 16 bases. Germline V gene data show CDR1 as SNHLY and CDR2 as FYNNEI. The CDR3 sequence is CASSNYGASQPQHF. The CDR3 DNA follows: TGTGCCAGCAGCAACTACGGGGCTAGCCAGCCCCAGCATTTT.

The CDR3: CASSFGRGTEAFF. For the CDR3, the DNA is TGTGCCAGCAGCTTTGGTAGAGGCACTGAAGCTTTCTTT. This chain connects TRBV7-9 to TRBJ1-1, with unresolved D. Trimming removed 3 bases at V and 4 bases at J, with 9 bases between. The CDR3 length is 13 residues. Germline V gene data show CDR1 as SEHNR and CDR2 as FQNEAQ (reference sequence).

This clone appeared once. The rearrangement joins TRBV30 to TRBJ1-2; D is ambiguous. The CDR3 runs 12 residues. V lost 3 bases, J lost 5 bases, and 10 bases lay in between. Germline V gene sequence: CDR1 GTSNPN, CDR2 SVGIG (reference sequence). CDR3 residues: CAWREAAYGYTF. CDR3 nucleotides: TGTGCCTGGAGAGAGGCGGCTTATGGCTACACCTTC.

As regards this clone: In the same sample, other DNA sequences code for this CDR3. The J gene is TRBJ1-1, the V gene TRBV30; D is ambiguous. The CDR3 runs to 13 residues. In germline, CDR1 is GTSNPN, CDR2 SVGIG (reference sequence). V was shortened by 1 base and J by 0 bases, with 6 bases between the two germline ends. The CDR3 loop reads CAWSAQLNTEAFF. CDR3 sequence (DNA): TGTGCCTGGAGTGCACAATTGAACACTGAAGCTTTCTTT. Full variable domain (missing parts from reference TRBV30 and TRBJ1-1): SQTIHQWPATLVQPVGSPLSLECTVEGTSNPNLYWYRQAAGRGLQLLFYSVGIGQISSEVPQNLSASRPQDRQFILSSKKLLLSDSGFYLCAWSAQLNTEAFFGQGTRLTVV.

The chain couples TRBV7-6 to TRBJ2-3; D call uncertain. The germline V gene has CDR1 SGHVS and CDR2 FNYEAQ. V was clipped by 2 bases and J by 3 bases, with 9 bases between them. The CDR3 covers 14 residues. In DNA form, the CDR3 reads TGTGCCAGCAGCTTACCCCTGGGAACAGATACGCAGTATTTT. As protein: CASSLPLGTDTQYF.

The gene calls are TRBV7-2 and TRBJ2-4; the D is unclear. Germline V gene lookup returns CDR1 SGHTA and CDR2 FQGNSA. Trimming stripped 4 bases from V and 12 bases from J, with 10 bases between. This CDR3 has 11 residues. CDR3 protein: CASSYGPYQYF. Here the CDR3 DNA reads TGTGCCAGCAGCTACGGGCCTTATCAGTACTTC.

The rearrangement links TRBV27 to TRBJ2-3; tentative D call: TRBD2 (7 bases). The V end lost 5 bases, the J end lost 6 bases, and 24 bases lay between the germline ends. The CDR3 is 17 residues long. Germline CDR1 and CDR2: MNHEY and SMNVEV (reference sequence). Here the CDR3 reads CASSRPLLKGGSDTQYF. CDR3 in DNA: TGTGCCAGCAGTCGCCCTTTACTGAAGGGGGGGTCTGATACGCAGTATTTT.

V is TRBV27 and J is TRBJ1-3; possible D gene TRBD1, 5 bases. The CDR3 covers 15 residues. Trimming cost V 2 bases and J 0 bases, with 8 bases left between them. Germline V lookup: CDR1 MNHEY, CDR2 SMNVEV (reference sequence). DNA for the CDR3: TGTGCCAGCAGTTTAGTCCAGGGCTCTGGAAACACCATATATTTT. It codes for CASSLVQGSGNTIYF.

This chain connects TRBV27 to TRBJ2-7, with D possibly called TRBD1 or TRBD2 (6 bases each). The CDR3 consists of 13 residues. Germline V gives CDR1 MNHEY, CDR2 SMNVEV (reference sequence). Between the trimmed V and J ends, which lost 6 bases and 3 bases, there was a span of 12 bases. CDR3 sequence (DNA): TGTGCCAGCAGAGGGGGGCTAAACTACGAGCAGTACTTC. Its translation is CASRGGLNYEQYF.

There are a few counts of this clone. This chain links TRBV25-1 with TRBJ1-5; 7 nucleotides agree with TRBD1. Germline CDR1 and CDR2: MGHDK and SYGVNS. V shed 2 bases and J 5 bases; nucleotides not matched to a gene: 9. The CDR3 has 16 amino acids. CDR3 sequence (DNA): TGTGCCAGCAGTGAAACTGACAGGGAATGGTATCAGCCCCAGCATTTT. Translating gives CASSETDREWYQPQHF.

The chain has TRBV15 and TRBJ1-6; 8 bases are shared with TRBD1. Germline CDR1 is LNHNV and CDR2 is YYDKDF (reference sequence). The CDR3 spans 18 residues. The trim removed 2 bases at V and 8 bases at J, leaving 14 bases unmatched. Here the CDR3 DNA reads TGTGCCACCAGCAGATCAAGACAGGGGAAGCTGGTAGATTCACCCCTCCACTTT. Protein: CATSRSRQGKLVDSPLHF.

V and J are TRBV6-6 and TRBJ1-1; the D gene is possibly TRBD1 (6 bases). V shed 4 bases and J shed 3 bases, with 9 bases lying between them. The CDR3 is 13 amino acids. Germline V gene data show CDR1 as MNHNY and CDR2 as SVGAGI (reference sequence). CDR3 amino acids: CASSLRGDTEAFF. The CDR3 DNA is TGTGCCAGCAGTTTAAGGGGGGACACTGAAGCTTTCTTT.

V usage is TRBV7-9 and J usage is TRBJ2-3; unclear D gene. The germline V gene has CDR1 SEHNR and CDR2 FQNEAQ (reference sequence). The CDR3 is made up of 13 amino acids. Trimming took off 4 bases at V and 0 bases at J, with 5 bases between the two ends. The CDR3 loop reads CASSWSSTDTQYF. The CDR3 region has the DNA TGTGCCAGCAGCTGGTCTAGCACAGATACGCAGTATTTT.

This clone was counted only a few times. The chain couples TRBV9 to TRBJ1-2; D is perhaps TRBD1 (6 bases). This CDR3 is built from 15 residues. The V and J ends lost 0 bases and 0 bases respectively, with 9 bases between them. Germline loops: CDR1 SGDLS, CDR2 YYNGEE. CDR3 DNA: TGTGCCAGCAGCGTAGAGGGGGGAACTAACTATGGCTACACCTTC. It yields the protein CASSVEGGTNYGYTF.

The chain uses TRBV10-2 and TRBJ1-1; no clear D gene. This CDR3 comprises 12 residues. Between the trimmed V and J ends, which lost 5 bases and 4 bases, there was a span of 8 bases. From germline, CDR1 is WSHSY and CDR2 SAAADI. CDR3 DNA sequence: TGCGCCAGCAGTCCGGGTGTCACTGAAGCTTTCTTT. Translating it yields CASSPGVTEAFF.

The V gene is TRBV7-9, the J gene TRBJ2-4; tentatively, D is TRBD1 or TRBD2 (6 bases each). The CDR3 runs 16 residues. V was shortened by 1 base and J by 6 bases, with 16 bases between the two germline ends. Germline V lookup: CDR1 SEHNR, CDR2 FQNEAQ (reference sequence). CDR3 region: CASSLEGGLVGNIQYF. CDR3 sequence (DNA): TGTGCCAGCAGCTTAGAAGGGGGGCTGGTTGGAAACATTCAGTACTTC.

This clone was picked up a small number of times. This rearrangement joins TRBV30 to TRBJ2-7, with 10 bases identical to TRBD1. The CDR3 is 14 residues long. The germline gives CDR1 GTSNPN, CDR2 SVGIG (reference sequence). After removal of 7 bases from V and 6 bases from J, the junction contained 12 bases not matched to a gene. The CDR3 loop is CALYSGTGDTEQYF. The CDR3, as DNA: TGTGCCTTATACTCCGGGACAGGGGATACCGAGCAGTACTTC.